This TCR beta chain was sequenced for a study of OX40 agonist ivuxolimab in advanced cancers. Generated by immunoSEQ multiplex PCR, the TCRdb table keeps only in-frame clones and is missing some. This sample has 55,000 to 70,000 clones, with 70% to 90% found just once. V lost 3 bases, J lost 1 base, and 15 bases lay in between. Per germline, CDR1 SGHDN and CDR2 FVKESK. This CDR3 is built from 16 residues. Sequenced material: CD4+ or CD8+ T cells sorted from blood, taken in a trial of the OX40 agonist ivuxolimab. J is TRBJ2-5 and V is TRBV14, with D perhaps TRBD1 (6 bases). The receptor comes from an adult with an advanced solid tumor such as melanoma, head and neck, liver or kidney cancer. CDR3 residues: CASSQGAGQTQETQYF. CDR3 bases: TGTGCCAGCAGCCAGGGGGCTGGACAGACCCAAGAGACCCAGTACTTC.